This entry features one T cell receptor beta chain sequence. Its antigen remains undetermined. The record has no base qualities; no much larger clone is one base away. The data derive from a study of blood T cell repertoires in COVID-19 (dated by TCRdb to 2020 to 2021). With respect to the entire study: Samples from collaborators originated in the United States, Italy and Spain and spanned both the acute and convalescent phases of COVID-19. The material from the prospective study consisted of cDNA or gDNA derived from T cells, B-cell-depleted T cells, or PBMCs. Deeply sampled blood TCRbeta repertoires from subjects exposed to, actively infected with, or recovered from COVID-19 were included in the dataset. A freely available public database, intended as a resource for researchers studying the immune response to SARS-CoV-2, is where the repertoires were released. Samples came from the ongoing ImmuneRACE study (first 160 participants) plus 1,254 subjects from 6 global collaborators. A de-identified subject ID, COVID-19 status, age in years and sex were almost always included in the sample metadata. HLA class I and class II types, where available, came from metadata supplied by the sample provider rather than from assay-based typing. Study-level results and caveats: The quantity of clinical and demographic metadata differed by source and by participant and was supplied without curation.

Collaborating institutions collected whole blood in K2EDTA tubes following their own protocols. For TCRbeta analysis, collaborators shipped samples in one of three forms: frozen whole blood, isolated PBMCs, or DNA extracted from either of those sample types. The CDR3, cysteine through phenylalanine, is 16 amino acids long. Left in the record is the CDR3 DNA by itself, 48 bases read in frame from the first base. The immunoSEQ Assay, a bias-controlled multiplex PCR, was used to amplify TCRbeta CDR3 regions from genomic DNA. On the authors' methods: The number of nucleated cells in each sample was estimated from the amplification of reference gene primers within the assay. To quantify the absolute abundance of each unique TCRbeta CDR3 rearrangement, sequence reads were collapsed and filtered. For each sample, productive Simpson clonality was calculated as the square root of Simpson's diversity index over productive rearrangements. Drawn from immuneACCESS, this table holds only the in-frame rearrangements with V and J called that TCRdb kept. Clones are partly lost; checked studies trace under half to an unresolved V gene and leave the rest unexplained. V and J calls and clone size are copied from that table; D and trimming were computed from the DNA. For this sample there are approximately 150,000 clones; around 90% appear just once. The top ten hold roughly 1.6% of the sample.

The receptor was derived from a woman aged 45-65 years with acute or convalescent COVID-19. Here the chain combines TRBV21-1 and TRBJ2-7; TRBD1, as called in the table, went unchecked against the DNA. TRBV21-1 is deemed a pseudogene. The sample taken for sequencing was peripheral blood. CDR3 sequence: CASSTHRDRKSYEQYF. The DNA sequence is as follows: TGTGCCAGCAGCACCCACCGGGACAGGAAGTCCTACGAGCAGTACTTC.